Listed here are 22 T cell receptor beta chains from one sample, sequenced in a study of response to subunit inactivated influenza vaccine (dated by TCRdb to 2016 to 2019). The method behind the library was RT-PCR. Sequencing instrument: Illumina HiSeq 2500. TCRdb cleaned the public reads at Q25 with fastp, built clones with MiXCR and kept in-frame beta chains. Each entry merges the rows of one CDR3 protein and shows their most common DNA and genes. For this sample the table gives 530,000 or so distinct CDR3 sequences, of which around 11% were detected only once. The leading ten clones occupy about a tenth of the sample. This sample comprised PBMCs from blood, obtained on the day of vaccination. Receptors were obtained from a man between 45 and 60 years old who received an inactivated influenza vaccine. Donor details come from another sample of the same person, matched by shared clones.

This CDR3 is CASTQRLLSGTANTEAFF. CDR3 sequence (DNA): TGTGCCAGCACCCAGAGGCTCCTTTCCGGGACAGCGAACACTGAAGCTTTCTTT. The chain combines TRBV11-2 with TRBJ1-1, with 7 bases lining up with TRBD1. Per the germline V gene, CDR1 is SGHAT and CDR2 is FQNNGV. CDR3 length: 18 residues. After removal of 7 bases from V and 1 base from J, the junction contained 18 bases not matched to a gene.

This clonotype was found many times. Here the CDR3 reads CASSEVRPTEAFF. The CDR3 DNA sequence: TGTGCCAGCAGTGAAGTACGGCCCACTGAAGCTTTCTTT. The gene calls are TRBV6-1 and TRBJ1-1, with unresolved D. V lost 1 base, J lost 4 bases, and 7 bases lay in between. CDR1 and CDR2 from the germline V gene are MNHNS and SASEGT. The CDR3 contains 13 residues.

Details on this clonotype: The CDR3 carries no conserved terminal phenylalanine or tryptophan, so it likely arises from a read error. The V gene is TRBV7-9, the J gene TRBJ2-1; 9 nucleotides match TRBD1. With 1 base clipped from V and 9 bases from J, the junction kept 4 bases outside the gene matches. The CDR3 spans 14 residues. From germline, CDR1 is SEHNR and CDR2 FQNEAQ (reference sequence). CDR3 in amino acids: CASSLGQGGSEQFI. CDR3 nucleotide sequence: TGTGCCAGCAGCTTAGGACAGGGGGGAAGTGAGCAGTTCATC.

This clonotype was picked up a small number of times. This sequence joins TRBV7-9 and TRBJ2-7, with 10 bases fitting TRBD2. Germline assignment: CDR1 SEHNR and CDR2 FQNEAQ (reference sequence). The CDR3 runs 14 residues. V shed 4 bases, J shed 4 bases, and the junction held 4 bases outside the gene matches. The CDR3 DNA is TGTGCCAGCAGCTCCCCGACTAGCGGGTACGAGCAGTACTTC. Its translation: CASSSPTSGYEQYF.

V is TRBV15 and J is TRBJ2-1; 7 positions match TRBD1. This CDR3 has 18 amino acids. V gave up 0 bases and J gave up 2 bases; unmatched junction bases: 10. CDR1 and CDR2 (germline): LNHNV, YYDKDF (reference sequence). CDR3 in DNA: TGTGCCACCAGCAGAGATCGAGTACGAGGACAGGCCTACAATGAGCAGTTCTTC. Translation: CATSRDRVRGQAYNEQFF.

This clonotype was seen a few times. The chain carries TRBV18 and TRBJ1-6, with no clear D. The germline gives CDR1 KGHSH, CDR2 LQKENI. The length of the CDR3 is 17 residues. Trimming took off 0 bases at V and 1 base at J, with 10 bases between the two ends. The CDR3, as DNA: TGTGCCAGCTCACCACCGCAAGGCGCTTCCTATAATTCACCCCTCCACTTT. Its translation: CASSPPQGASYNSPLHF.

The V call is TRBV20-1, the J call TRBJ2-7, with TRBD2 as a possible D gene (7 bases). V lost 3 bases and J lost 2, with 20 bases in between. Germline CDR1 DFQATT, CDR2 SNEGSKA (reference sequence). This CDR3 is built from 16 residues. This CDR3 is CSARDPRAGHPYEQYF. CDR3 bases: TGCAGTGCTAGGGACCCCAGAGCGGGACACCCCTACGAGCAGTACTTC.

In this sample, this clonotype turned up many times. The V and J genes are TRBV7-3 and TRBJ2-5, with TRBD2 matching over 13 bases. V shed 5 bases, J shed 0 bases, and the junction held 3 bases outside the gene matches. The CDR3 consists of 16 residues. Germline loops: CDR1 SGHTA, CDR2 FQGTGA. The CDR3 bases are TGTGCCAGCAGCCTAGGACTAGCGGGAGACCAAGAGACCCAGTACTTC. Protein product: CASSLGLAGDQETQYF.

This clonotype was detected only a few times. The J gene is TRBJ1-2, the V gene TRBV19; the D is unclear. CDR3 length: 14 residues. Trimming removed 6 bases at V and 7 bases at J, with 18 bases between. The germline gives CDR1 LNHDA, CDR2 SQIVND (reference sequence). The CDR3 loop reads CASRHTGMVGGYTF. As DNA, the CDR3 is TGTGCCAGTAGACATACCGGGATGGTTGGTGGCTACACCTTC.

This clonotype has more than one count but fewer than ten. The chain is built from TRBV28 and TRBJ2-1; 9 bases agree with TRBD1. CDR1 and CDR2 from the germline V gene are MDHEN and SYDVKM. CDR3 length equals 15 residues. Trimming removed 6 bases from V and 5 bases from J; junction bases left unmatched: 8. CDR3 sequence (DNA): TGTGCCAGCAGCTCCGGACAGGGGAGGGACAATGAGCAGTTCTTC. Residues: CASSSGQGRDNEQFF.

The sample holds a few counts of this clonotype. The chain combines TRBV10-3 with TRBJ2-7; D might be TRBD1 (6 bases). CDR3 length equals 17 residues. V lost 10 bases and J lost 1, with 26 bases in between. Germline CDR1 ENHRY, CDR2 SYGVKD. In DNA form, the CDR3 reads TGTGCCACCTCCGGGGACCTAAGGACAGCCTGGTCCTACGAGCAGTACTTC. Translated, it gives CATSGDLRTAWSYEQYF.

The chain's CDR3 is CATRPLPGQGITDTQYF. The CDR3 region has the DNA TGTGCCACCAGACCGCTCCCGGGACAGGGGATCACAGATACGCAGTATTTT. The chain uses TRBV24-1 and TRBJ2-3; TRBD1 matches at 10 bases. In germline, CDR1 is KGHDR, CDR2 SFDVKD. Trimming at V came to 7 bases and at J to 2 bases, leaving 11 bases not matched to a gene. The length of the CDR3 is 17 residues.

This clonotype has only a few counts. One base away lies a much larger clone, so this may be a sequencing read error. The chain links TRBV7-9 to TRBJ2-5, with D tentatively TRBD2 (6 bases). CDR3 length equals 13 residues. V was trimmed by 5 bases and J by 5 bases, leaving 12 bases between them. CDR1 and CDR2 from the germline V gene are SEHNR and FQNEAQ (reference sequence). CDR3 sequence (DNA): TGTGCCAGCAGCCCGGGAGTATCGGAGACCCAGTACTTC. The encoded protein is CASSPGVSETQYF.

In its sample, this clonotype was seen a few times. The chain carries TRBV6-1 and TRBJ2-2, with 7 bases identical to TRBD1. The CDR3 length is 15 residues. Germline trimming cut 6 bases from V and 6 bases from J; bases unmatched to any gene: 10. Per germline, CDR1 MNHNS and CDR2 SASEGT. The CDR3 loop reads CASRRTNQGAGELFF. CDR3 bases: TGTGCCAGCAGACGAACGAACCAGGGGGCCGGGGAGCTGTTTTTT.

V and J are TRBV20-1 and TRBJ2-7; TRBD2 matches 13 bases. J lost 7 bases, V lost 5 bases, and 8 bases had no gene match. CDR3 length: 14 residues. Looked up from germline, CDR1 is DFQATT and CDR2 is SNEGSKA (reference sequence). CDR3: CSAPRLAGGWEQYF. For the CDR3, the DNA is TGCAGTGCTCCCCGACTAGCGGGAGGATGGGAGCAGTACTTC.

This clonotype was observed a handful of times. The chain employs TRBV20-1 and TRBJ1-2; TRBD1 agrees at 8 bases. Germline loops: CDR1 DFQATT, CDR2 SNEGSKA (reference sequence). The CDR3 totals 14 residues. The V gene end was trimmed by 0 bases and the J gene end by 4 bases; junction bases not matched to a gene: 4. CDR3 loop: CSARESGGVYGYTF. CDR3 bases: TGCAGTGCTAGAGAGTCAGGGGGCGTCTATGGCTACACCTTC.

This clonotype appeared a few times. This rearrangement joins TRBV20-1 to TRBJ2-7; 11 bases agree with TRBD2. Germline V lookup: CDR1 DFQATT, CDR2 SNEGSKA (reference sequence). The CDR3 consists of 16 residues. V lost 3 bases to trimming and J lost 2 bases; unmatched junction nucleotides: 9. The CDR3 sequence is CSASPLAGGKAYEQYF. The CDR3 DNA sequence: TGCAGTGCTAGCCCGCTAGCGGGAGGCAAAGCCTACGAGCAGTACTTC.

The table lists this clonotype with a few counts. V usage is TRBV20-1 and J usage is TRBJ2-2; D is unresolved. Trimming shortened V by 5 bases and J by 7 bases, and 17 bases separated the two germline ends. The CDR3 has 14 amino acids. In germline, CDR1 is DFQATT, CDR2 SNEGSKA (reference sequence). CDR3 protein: CSAGTIQRIGELFF. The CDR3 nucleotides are TGCAGTGCTGGCACAATTCAAAGGATCGGGGAGCTGTTTTTT.

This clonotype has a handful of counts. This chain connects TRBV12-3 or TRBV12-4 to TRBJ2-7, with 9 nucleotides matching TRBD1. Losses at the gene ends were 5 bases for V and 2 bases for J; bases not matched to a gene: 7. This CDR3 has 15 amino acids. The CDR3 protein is CASSKSGTGPYEQYF. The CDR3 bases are TGTGCCAGCAGTAAGTCCGGGACAGGGCCCTACGAGCAGTACTTC.

CDR3 sequence: CASSYWGDGANVLTF. For the CDR3, the DNA is TGTGCCAGCAGTTACTGGGGGGACGGGGCCAACGTCCTGACTTTC. The chain has TRBV6-5 and TRBJ2-6; possibly TRBD2 for D (6 bases). The germline V and J ends were trimmed by 1 base and 4 bases, with 8 bases remaining between them. This CDR3 spans 15 amino acids. In germline, CDR1 is MNHEY, CDR2 SVGAGI.

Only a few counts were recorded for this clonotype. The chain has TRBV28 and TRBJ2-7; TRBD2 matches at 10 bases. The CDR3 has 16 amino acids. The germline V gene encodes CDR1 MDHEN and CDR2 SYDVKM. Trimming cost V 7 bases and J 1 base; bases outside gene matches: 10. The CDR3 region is CASTLAGGLASYEQYF. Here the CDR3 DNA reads TGTGCCAGCACTCTTGCCGGGGGACTAGCGTCCTACGAGCAGTACTTC.

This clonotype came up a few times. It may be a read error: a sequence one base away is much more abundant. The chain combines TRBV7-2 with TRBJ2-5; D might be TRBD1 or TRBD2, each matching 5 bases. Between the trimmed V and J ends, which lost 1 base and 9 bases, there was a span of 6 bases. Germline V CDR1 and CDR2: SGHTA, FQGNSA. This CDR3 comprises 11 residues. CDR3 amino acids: CASSLVGAQYF. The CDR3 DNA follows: TGTGCCAGCAGCTTAGTGGGGGCCCAGTACTTC.